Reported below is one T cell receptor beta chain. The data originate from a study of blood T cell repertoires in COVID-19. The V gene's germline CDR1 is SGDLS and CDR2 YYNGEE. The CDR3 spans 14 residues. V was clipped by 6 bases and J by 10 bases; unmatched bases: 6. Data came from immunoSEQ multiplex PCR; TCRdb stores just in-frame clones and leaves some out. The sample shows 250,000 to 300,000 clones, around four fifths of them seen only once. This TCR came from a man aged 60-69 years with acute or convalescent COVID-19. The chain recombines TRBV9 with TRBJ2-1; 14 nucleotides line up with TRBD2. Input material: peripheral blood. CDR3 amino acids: CASTTSGGAGEQFF. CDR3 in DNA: TGTGCCAGCACGACTAGCGGGGGGGCAGGGGAGCAGTTCTTC.